Shown below are 32 T cell receptor beta chains from a single sample sequenced in a study of blood T cells in healthy people across ages. Alongside a J-beta primer mix, a sample-barcoded 5' primer served in a second PCR lasting roughly 7 to 11 cycles. TCRdb fed the 5' RACE reads into MiXCR, producing one record per CDR3 protein. The sample carries approximately 1.5 million distinct CDR3 sequences, approximately 42% recorded once. Material: blood. These receptors came from a woman aged 18-35 years in good health.

V gene TRBV15 combines with J gene TRBJ1-4; D remains ambiguous. The V gene lost 3 bases and the J gene lost 8 bases, with 10 bases spanning the gap. The CDR3 contains 13 residues. The germline gives CDR1 LNHNV, CDR2 YYDKDF (reference sequence). The CDR3 here is CATSRGSGEKLFF. CDR3 DNA sequence: TGTGCCACCAGCAGGGGGTCGGGGGAAAAACTGTTTTTT.

This clonotype was seen more than once but under ten times. This chain connects TRBV5-1 to TRBJ2-5, with 11 bases aligning to TRBD2. With 0 bases clipped from V and 5 bases from J, the junction kept 6 bases outside the gene matches. The CDR3 spans 16 residues. The germline V gene has CDR1 SGHRS and CDR2 YFSETQ. The DNA of the CDR3 is TGCGCCAGCAGCTTGGGACTAGCGGGACATGAGGAGACCCAGTACTTC. Protein sequence: CASSLGLAGHEETQYF.

Concerning this clonotype: This may arise from a read error, as a much more abundant clone is one base away. V is TRBV7-2 and J is TRBJ2-1; 8 positions agree with TRBD2. The CDR3 has 15 amino acids. V lost 3 bases and J lost 6; bases outside the gene matches: 7. Germline assignment: CDR1 SGHTA and CDR2 FQGNSA. The CDR3, as DNA: TGTGCCAGCAGCTTCGCTAGCGGGCTACGCAATGAGCAGTTCTTC. Translating it yields CASSFASGLRNEQFF.

The chain combines TRBV7-9 with TRBJ2-5; D may correspond to TRBD1 or TRBD2 (5 bases each). The V gene's germline CDR1 is SEHNR and CDR2 FQNEAQ (reference sequence). The V gene lost 6 bases and the J gene lost 11 bases, with 25 bases spanning the gap. The CDR3 has 15 residues. The CDR3 spells CASRAADIPYNEQYF. The CDR3 nucleotides read TGTGCCAGCAGAGCGGCGGACATTCCCTACAATGAGCAGTACTTC.

The chain links TRBV4-3 to TRBJ2-3, with TRBD1 as a possible D gene (6 bases). This CDR3 spans 16 amino acids. CDR1 is LGHNA and CDR2 is YSLEER in the germline V gene. Between the trimmed V and J ends, which lost 4 bases and 0 bases, there was a span of 14 bases. CDR3 region: CASSLQGSPSTDTQYF. The CDR3 DNA reads as TGCGCCAGCAGCCTACAGGGCTCCCCTAGCACAGATACGCAGTATTTT.

The chain combines TRBV20-1 with TRBJ2-4; 8 bases line up with TRBD2. The J call may be wrong; the DNA end is better matched by TRBJ2-7. The CDR3 spans 15 residues. Germline CDR1 DFQATT, CDR2 SNEGSKA (reference sequence). Written as DNA, the CDR3 is TGCAGTGCTCACCGACTAGCGAAACCCCTCCACGAGCAGTACTTC. It specifies CSAHRLAKPLHEQYF.

This sequence joins TRBV27 and TRBJ2-7; D might be TRBD2 (6 bases). Germline V gene sequence: CDR1 MNHEY, CDR2 SMNVEV (reference sequence). CDR3 size: 12 residues. CDR3 sequence (DNA): TGTGTCTCTCGGCGGGGTTCCTACGAGCAGTACTTC. Residues: CVSRRGSYEQYF.

The chain links TRBV4-3 to TRBJ1-1; the D is unclear. CDR1 is LGHNA, CDR2 YSLEER, per germline. The CDR3 extends over 13 amino acids. Trimming took off 1 base at V and 5 bases at J, with 8 bases between the two ends. This CDR3 is CASSQGQFTEAFF. CDR3 bases: TGCGCCAGCAGCCAAGGGCAGTTTACTGAAGCTTTCTTT.

This clonotype was seen more than once but under ten times. V and J are TRBV21-1 and TRBJ2-1. TRBV21-1 is deemed a pseudogene. CDR3 length: 9 amino acids. This chain's CDR3 is CRGNNEQFF. The DNA for the CDR3 is TGTCGTGGCAACAATGAGCAGTTCTTC.

The table lists this clonotype with a few counts. The chain joins TRBV24-1 to TRBJ1-1; D perhaps matches TRBD1 (6 bases). In germline, CDR1 is KGHDR, CDR2 SFDVKD. The CDR3 length is 17 residues. The germline V and J ends were trimmed by 1 base and 1 base, with 15 bases remaining between them. The CDR3 DNA reads TGTGCCACCAGTGATTTAGGACGAGGGGGATCGAACACTGAAGCTTTCTTT. Translated: CATSDLGRGGSNTEAFF.

This clonotype was counted a few times. This chain connects TRBV11-1 to TRBJ2-7, with 7 bases aligning to TRBD1. J gave up 1 base and V 2 bases, and 14 bases lay outside the gene matches. Germline V lookup: CDR1 SGHAT, CDR2 FQDESV (reference sequence). The CDR3 has 18 amino acids. The chain's CDR3 is CASSLRWDSTYYSYEQYF. CDR3 in DNA: TGTGCCAGCAGCTTAAGATGGGACAGTACTTACTATTCCTACGAGCAGTACTTC.

This chain connects TRBV29-1 to TRBJ1-2; 7 bases fit TRBD1. Germline CDR1 is SQVTM and CDR2 is ANQGSEA. V dropped 7 bases and J dropped 0; count of bases not matched to a gene: 5. The CDR3 loop spans 13 amino acids. The CDR3 sequence is CSGRQGSNYGYTF. The CDR3, as DNA: TGCAGCGGCCGACAGGGCTCTAACTATGGCTACACCTTC.

This clonotype was counted between two and nine times. J is TRBJ2-2 and V is TRBV7-2, with a weak D call TRBD2 (6 bases). The V end was cut by 3 bases, the J end by 3 bases, with 8 bases between. Per germline, CDR1 SGHTA and CDR2 FQGNSA. The length of the CDR3 is 14 residues. Here the CDR3 reads CASSFSGDTGELFF. The CDR3 DNA reads as TGTGCCAGCAGCTTTTCGGGGGACACCGGGGAGCTGTTTTTT.

The V and J genes are TRBV24-1 and TRBJ2-3; 9 positions match TRBD2. V was clipped by 4 bases and J by 2 bases; unmatched bases: 9. The CDR3 is made up of 17 amino acids. Germline V CDR1 and CDR2: KGHDR, SFDVKD. Here the CDR3 reads CATSEAGTSRNTDTQYF. The CDR3 nucleotides are TGTGCCACCAGTGAGGCCGGGACTAGCCGAAACACAGATACGCAGTATTTT.

The rearrangement joins TRBV6-2 or TRBV6-3 to TRBJ1-1; 9 nucleotides align to TRBD1. V lost 6 bases and J lost 6; bases outside the gene matches: 5. This CDR3 is 13 amino acids long. Germline lookup yields CDR1 MNHEY and CDR2 SVGEGT. The CDR3 nucleotides read TGTGCCAGCAGCCGACAGGGGGTTTCTGAAGCTTTCTTT. Translating it yields CASSRQGVSEAFF.

The V call is TRBV30, the J call TRBJ2-4; 10 bases line up with TRBD2. The CDR3 extends over 14 amino acids. Germline-derived CDR1 and CDR2 are GTSNPN and SVGIG (reference sequence). V lost 8 bases and J lost 13; bases outside the gene matches: 17. CDR3 bases: TGTGCCCAAGGACCAGTAGGGACTAGCGACAAGCAGTACTTC. It specifies CAQGPVGTSDKQYF.

The rearrangement joins TRBV10-3 to TRBJ2-7; tentative D call: TRBD2 (6 bases). The CDR3 has 16 residues. From germline, CDR1 is ENHRY and CDR2 SYGVKD. V was shortened by 3 bases and J by 0 bases, with 15 bases between the two germline ends. DNA for the CDR3: TGTGCCATCAGTGACTCGCCTGCCGGGGGCTCCTACGAGCAGTACTTC. Translated, it gives CAISDSPAGGSYEQYF.

V is TRBV5-1 and J is TRBJ2-1, with 7 nucleotides matching TRBD2. This CDR3 comprises 16 residues. Germline loops: CDR1 SGHRS, CDR2 YFSETQ. With V trimmed by 0 bases and J by 5 bases, 8 bases remained unmatched. The CDR3 reads CASSLVVGGPNNEQFF. DNA for the CDR3: TGCGCCAGCAGCTTGGTGGTGGGAGGGCCAAACAATGAGCAGTTCTTC.

This clonotype showed up many times. The genes are TRBV5-1 and TRBJ1-2; no clear D. V lost 7 bases and J 7 bases, leaving 14 bases between the germline ends. Germline lookup yields CDR1 SGHRS and CDR2 YFSETQ. This CDR3 contains 12 residues. The chain's CDR3 is CASGDTAGGYTF. The CDR3 DNA reads as TGCGCCAGCGGCGATACCGCGGGTGGCTACACCTTC. The full variable domain, rest sourced from reference TRBV5-1 and TRBJ1-2, is KAGVTQTPRYLIKTRGQQVTLSCSPISGHRSVSWYQQTPGQGLQFLFEYFSETQRNKGNFPGRFSGRQFSNSRSEMNVSTLELGDSALYLCASGDTAGGYTFGSGTRLTVV.

This clonotype was seen a few times. V usage is TRBV20-1 and J usage is TRBJ2-7; D gene ambiguous. The germline V gene has CDR1 DFQATT and CDR2 SNEGSKA (reference sequence). The CDR3 is 14 residues long. Trimming removed 1 base from V and 2 bases from J, with 12 bases in between. The CDR3 DNA is TGCAGTGCTAGAGGGCAGACCCCGGCCTACGAGCAGTACTTC. Its protein is CSARGQTPAYEQYF.

The genes are TRBV5-1 and TRBJ2-7; 10 bases line up with TRBD1. V shed 2 bases, J shed 4 bases, and the junction held 6 bases outside the gene matches. There are 15 residues in the CDR3. Germline loops: CDR1 SGHRS, CDR2 YFSETQ. DNA for the CDR3: TGCGCCAGCAGCTTCAAACCGGGACAGGGGTACGAGCAGTACTTC. It codes for CASSFKPGQGYEQYF.

This clonotype was detected a few times. The chain joins TRBV5-1 to TRBJ2-7; D is undetermined. The J call may be wrong; the DNA end is better matched by TRBJ2-5. The CDR3 has 14 amino acids. CDR1 SGHRS and CDR2 YFSETQ come from the germline V gene. CDR3 bases: TGCGCCAGCAGCTTTAACCACGTCCTTGAGACCCAGTACTTC. Translated, it gives CASSFNHVLETQYF.

In the case of this clonotype: The junction departs from the called germline gene at one end, perhaps through a read error. DNA for the CDR3: TGTGACAGCAGTCGGACTAATCAAGAGACCCAGTACTTC. Translated: CDSSRTNQETQYF. The genes are TRBV2 and TRBJ2-5, with a possible D match to TRBD2 (6 bases). CDR3 size: 13 residues. Germline CDR1 reads SNHLY; CDR2 reads FYNNEI.

This clonotype was seen more than once but under ten times. This sequence joins TRBV20-1 and TRBJ1-1; 8 nucleotides line up with TRBD1. Germline CDR1 reads DFQATT; CDR2 reads SNEGSKA (reference sequence). This CDR3 has 11 residues. CDR3 in amino acids: CRGQGDTEAFF. CDR3 DNA: TGCAGAGGACAGGGTGACACTGAAGCTTTCTTT.

V gene TRBV7-2 combines with J gene TRBJ2-7; 9 nucleotides align to TRBD2. V shed 0 bases and J 6 bases; nucleotides not matched to a gene: 9. The CDR3 extends over 16 amino acids. Germline-derived CDR1 and CDR2 are SGHTA and FQGNSA. In DNA, the CDR3 is TGTGCCAGCAGCTTAGCAAGAGCGGGAGGTCGTAGCGAGCAGTACTTC. It translates to CASSLARAGGRSEQYF.

This clonotype was counted between two and nine times. The chain has TRBV2 and TRBJ1-5, with D perhaps TRBD1 (5 bases). The length of the CDR3 is 12 residues. Germline V lookup: CDR1 SNHLY, CDR2 FYNNEI. The germline V and J ends were trimmed by 6 bases and 7 bases, with 10 bases remaining between them. CDR3 sequence reads: CASRKSGQPQHF. Written as DNA, the CDR3 is TGTGCCAGCAGGAAGTCAGGGCAGCCCCAGCATTTT.

The chain recombines TRBV6-6 with TRBJ2-1, with 9 bases fitting TRBD2. The CDR3 is made up of 16 amino acids. CDR1 MNHNY and CDR2 SVGAGI come from the germline V gene (reference sequence). Trimming at V came to 5 bases and at J to 2 bases, leaving 7 bases not matched to a gene. CDR3 protein: CASSGALAGTYNEQFF. Here the CDR3 DNA reads TGTGCCAGCAGTGGGGCACTAGCGGGTACCTACAATGAGCAGTTCTTC.

The chain links TRBV7-2 to TRBJ2-3; TRBD2 matches 13 bases. Trimming took 2 bases from V and 3 from J; bases not matched to a gene: 5. The CDR3 length is 17 residues. The germline gives CDR1 SGHTA, CDR2 FQGNSA. CDR3 sequence reads: CASSLPWTSGRTDTQYF. The CDR3 nucleotides are TGTGCCAGCAGCTTACCCTGGACTAGCGGGAGAACAGATACGCAGTATTTT.

This chain connects TRBV27 to TRBJ2-2; no reliable D call. Germline lookup yields CDR1 MNHEY and CDR2 SMNVEV (reference sequence). The V end was cut by 4 bases, the J end by 4 bases, with 13 bases between. The CDR3 runs 15 residues. CDR3 nucleotide sequence: TGTGCCAGCAGTTCATTGGCGCGAGCCACCGGGGAGCTGTTTTTT. Translated: CASSSLARATGELFF.

This clonotype is a singleton in its sample. The chain recombines TRBV12-3 or TRBV12-4 with TRBJ2-5; TRBD2 matches at 9 bases. The CDR3 covers 16 residues. Germline trimming cut 1 base from V and 11 bases from J; bases unmatched to any gene: 14. The CDR3 reads CASSLEPSGVRYEQYF. The CDR3 DNA reads as TGTGCCAGCAGTTTAGAGCCTAGCGGGGTGAGGTATGAGCAGTACTTC.

This chain joins TRBV20-1 and TRBJ1-4; TRBD1 might be the D (5 bases). With 3 bases removed from V and 8 bases from J, the gap between germline ends came to 10 bases. Germline V gives CDR1 DFQATT, CDR2 SNEGSKA (reference sequence). The CDR3 has 12 amino acids. The CDR3 DNA sequence: TGCAGTGCTAGTCAGGGTTTGGAAAAACTGTTTTTT. Translating it yields CSASQGLEKLFF.

Comments on this clonotype: A much larger clone lies a single base off, so this may be a read error. The CDR3 here is CAISRGLAPYNEQFF. The CDR3 coding sequence is TGTGCCATCAGCAGAGGACTAGCGCCCTACAATGAGCAGTTCTTC. The V call is TRBV15, the J call TRBJ2-1, with 9 bases aligning to TRBD2. The CDR3 has 15 residues. CDR1 LNHNV and CDR2 YYDKDF come from the germline V gene (reference sequence).